The 19 T cell receptor beta chains reported below all come from one sample, sequenced in a study of blood T cell repertoires in COVID-19 (dated by TCRdb to 2020 to 2021). The method behind the library was the immunoSEQ multiplex PCR assay. In its TCRdb copy, this immuneACCESS table keeps in-frame sequences only and misses some clones. Where compared with another copy, unresolved V genes explain less than half of these, and the others have no known cause. The sample profile shows some 83,000 clones; around 81% of them were found once. The ten largest account for 44% of the sample. Sequenced: peripheral blood. The receptors here all came from a man of 80 years or more with acute or convalescent COVID-19.

CDR3 DNA: TGTGCCAGCAGTCCCCGGACAGGGGACACTGAAGCTTTCTTT. Its protein is CASSPRTGDTEAFF. The genes are TRBV6-5 and TRBJ1-1; 9 nucleotides line up with TRBD1. With V trimmed by 5 bases and J by 3 bases, 4 bases remained unmatched. CDR1 and CDR2 (germline): MNHEY, SVGAGI. The CDR3 is 14 amino acids.

This sequence joins TRBV6-5 and TRBJ2-1; 7 bases map to TRBD1. J lost 4 bases, V lost 6 bases, and 6 bases had no gene match. The CDR3 length is 14 residues. Germline values: CDR1 MNHEY, CDR2 SVGAGI. The CDR3 DNA reads TGTGCCAGCAGCAACAGGGGAATATACAATGAGCAGTTCTTC. Residues: CASSNRGIYNEQFF.

The chain employs TRBV27 and TRBJ2-1; 9 bases are a match to TRBD2. V shed 1 base and J 9 bases; nucleotides not matched to a gene: 13. This CDR3 spans 17 amino acids. Germline assignment: CDR1 MNHEY and CDR2 SMNVEV (reference sequence). This CDR3 is CASSLYPGTSRAGEQFF. The CDR3 coding sequence is TGTGCCAGCAGTTTATACCCAGGGACTAGCAGAGCCGGTGAGCAGTTCTTC.

This clone has more than one count but fewer than ten. This chain joins TRBV2 and TRBJ2-7; tentatively, D is TRBD2 (6 bases). Germline assignment: CDR1 SNHLY and CDR2 FYNNEI. V gave up 4 bases and J gave up 7 bases, with 11 bases separating them. The length of the CDR3 is 12 residues. CDR3 coding DNA: TGTGCCAGCAGTGGTCGGGAGTGGGAGCAGTACTTC. It encodes CASSGREWEQYF.

CDR3: CASSLGTEIYGYTF. CDR3 sequence (DNA): TGTGCCAGCAGTTTAGGGACAGAAATTTATGGCTACACCTTC. The chain has TRBV28 and TRBJ1-2; 7 bases align to TRBD1. The germline CDR1 and CDR2 sequences are MDHEN and SYDVKM. CDR3 length: 14 amino acids. Trimming at V came to 2 bases and at J to 5 bases, leaving 5 bases not matched to a gene.

The rearrangement uses TRBV29-1 and TRBJ1-5; the D is unclear. Germline lookup yields CDR1 SQVTM and CDR2 ANQGSEA. V gave up 1 base and J gave up 7 bases, with 11 bases separating them. The CDR3 is made up of 13 amino acids. The CDR3 DNA sequence: TGCAGCGTTGAAGTAAGTGGAGGACAGCCCCAGCATTTT. This encodes CSVEVSGGQPQHF.

V is TRBV5-3 and J is TRBJ2-3, with a tentative D call TRBD2 (6 bases). TRBV5-3 is recorded as an ORF, its role being uncertain. Trimming removed 0 bases at V and 0 bases at J, with 11 bases between. This CDR3 spans 16 amino acids. This chain's CDR3 is CARSLVSGTSTDTQYF. The CDR3, as DNA: TGTGCCAGAAGCTTGGTGTCTGGGACTAGCACAGATACGCAGTATTTT.

The gene calls are TRBV29-1 and TRBJ2-3; 12 positions match TRBD2. The CDR3 contains 13 residues. With V trimmed by 6 bases and J by 5 bases, 3 bases remained unmatched. The germline V gene has CDR1 SQVTM and CDR2 ANQGSEA. The CDR3 loop is CSVLAGGLDTQYF. In nucleotides, the CDR3 is TGCAGCGTACTAGCGGGAGGTCTAGATACGCAGTATTTT.

The V gene is TRBV7-6, the J gene TRBJ1-2; 11 positions match TRBD1. Germline V gene lookup returns CDR1 SGHVS and CDR2 FNYEAQ. The CDR3 runs 15 residues. V gave up 4 bases and J gave up 6 bases; unmatched junction bases: 7. CDR3 DNA: TGTGCCAGCAGCTCCGCCGGGACAGGGGGAGATGGCTACACCTTC. This encodes CASSSAGTGGDGYTF.

The chain has TRBV28 and TRBJ1-1; D remains unclear. Per the germline V gene, CDR1 is MDHEN and CDR2 is SYDVKM. This CDR3 has 13 residues. Deletions cut 6 bases from V and 6 bases from J, with 14 bases between. The CDR3 DNA is TGTGCCAGCAGACCCCACGGGGAGGCTGAAGCTTTCTTT. It translates to CASRPHGEAEAFF.

This chain connects TRBV3-1 (or the pseudogene TRBV3-2) to TRBJ2-7; TRBD2 is a possible D gene (6 bases). The CDR3 has 14 residues. Germline V gene data show CDR1 as LGHDT and CDR2 as YNNKEL (reference sequence). V was pared by 0 bases and J by 3 bases, with 9 bases between. The CDR3 nucleotides are TGTGCCAGCAGCCAAGATGGAGGGTTCTACGAGCAGTACTTC. This encodes CASSQDGGFYEQYF.

The chain links TRBV28 to TRBJ1-1; the D is unclear. The V gene lost 2 bases and the J gene lost 0 bases, with 7 bases spanning the gap. Germline-derived CDR1 and CDR2 are MDHEN and SYDVKM. The CDR3 totals 14 residues. This chain's CDR3 is CASSLSTLNTEAFF. The CDR3 nucleotides read TGTGCCAGCAGTTTAAGTACTCTGAACACTGAAGCTTTCTTT.

This rearrangement joins TRBV30 to TRBJ2-3; TRBD1 aligns across 9 bases. Germline V gene sequence: CDR1 GTSNPN, CDR2 SVGIG (reference sequence). J gave up 2 bases and V 5 bases, and 8 bases lay outside the gene matches. The length of the CDR3 is 15 residues. The CDR3 sequence: CAWLRTGAPTDTQYF. The CDR3 DNA is TGTGCCTGGTTACGGACAGGGGCGCCCACAGATACGCAGTATTTT.

The V and J genes are TRBV7-8 and TRBJ1-5, with no clear D. Between the trimmed V and J ends, which lost 2 bases and 0 bases, there was a span of 17 bases. The CDR3 has 18 amino acids. The germline CDR1 and CDR2 sequences are SGHVS and FQNEAQ. For the CDR3, the DNA is TGTGCCAGCAGCTTAACGCGGAAGGCCGTCTATAGCAATCAGCCCCAGCATTTT. It specifies CASSLTRKAVYSNQPQHF.

The chain employs TRBV7-9 and TRBJ2-7; D is perhaps TRBD1 (7 bases). The germline gives CDR1 SEHNR, CDR2 FQNEAQ (reference sequence). The length of the CDR3 is 16 residues. Trimming took off 1 base at V and 1 base at J, with 14 bases between the two ends. The CDR3 loop reads CASSLERAGGSYEQYF. In nucleotides, the CDR3 is TGTGCCAGCAGCTTAGAGCGCGCAGGGGGGTCCTACGAGCAGTACTTC.

V usage is TRBV5-4 and J usage is TRBJ2-6, with TRBD1 matching 9 bases. V gave up 3 bases and J gave up 16 bases; unmatched junction bases: 8. The CDR3 covers 13 residues. Germline loops: CDR1 SGHNT, CDR2 YYREEE (reference sequence). The CDR3 DNA is TGTGCCAGCAGCTCCCCGGGACAGGGCCCGCTGACTTTC. Translated, it gives CASSSPGQGPLTF.

This chain connects TRBV18 to TRBJ1-1, with 7 bases identical to TRBD1. V shed 5 bases, J shed 1 base, and the junction held 4 bases outside the gene matches. The germline V gene has CDR1 KGHSH and CDR2 LQKENI. CDR3 length: 14 amino acids. CDR3 amino acids: CASSSGTANTEAFF. The CDR3 DNA follows: TGTGCCAGCTCATCCGGGACAGCGAACACTGAAGCTTTCTTT.

Remarks on this clone: The same CDR3 arises from other DNA sequences in this sample as well. The chain carries TRBV7-2 and TRBJ2-5; 7 nucleotides align to TRBD2. The germline CDR1 and CDR2 sequences are SGHTA and FQGNSA. This CDR3 is 15 amino acids long. The ends lost 0 bases at V and 4 bases at J; junction bases unmatched: 5. DNA for the CDR3: TGTGCCAGCAGCTTAGCGGGAGGGCCAACAGAGACCCAGTACTTC. Translating gives CASSLAGGPTETQYF. The variable domain in full, with the rest retrieved from reference TRBV7-2 and TRBJ2-5, is GAGVSQSPSNKVTEKGKDVELRCDPISGHTALYWYRQSLGQGLEFLIYFQGNSAPDKSGLPSDRFSAERTGGSVSTLTIQRTQQEDSAVYLCASSLAGGPTETQYFGPGTRLLVL.

The chain couples TRBV12-3 or TRBV12-4 to TRBJ2-1, with D unclear. The V end was cut by 3 bases, the J end by 4 bases, with 7 bases between. The CDR3 runs to 13 residues. This CDR3 is CASSLNEYNEQFF. CDR3 in DNA: TGTGCCAGCAGTTTGAATGAGTACAATGAGCAGTTCTTC.